This T cell receptor beta chain was sequenced for a study of blood T cell repertoires in COVID-19. Study information: The samples span acute and convalescent COVID-19 from the United States, Italy and Spain. The analysed material was cDNA or gDNA that came from T cells, B-cell-depleted T cells, or PBMCs.

Clones were sequenced by immunoSEQ multiplex PCR, and TCRdb holds only the in-frame ones, with some missing. Of hundreds of thousands of clones in the sample, about 88% were seen once. The CDR3 is 15 amino acids. Germline CDR1 MDHEN, CDR2 SYDVKM. Losses at the gene ends were 0 bases for V and 6 bases for J; bases not matched to a gene: 2. Participants had their cohort set by participant-reported clinical history. Two consecutive negative NP/OP PCR tests, clearance, or resolved symptoms defined Cohort 3 recovery. This sequence joins TRBV28 and TRBJ2-1; 10 bases align to TRBD2. The TCR originated in a woman between 50 and 59 years old who had recovered from COVID-19. Sequenced: PBMCs or T cells enriched from blood (not recorded which). CDR3 DNA sequence: TGTGCCAGCAGTTTATGGGTAGCGGGAGGCAATGAGCAGTTCTTC. Encoded protein: CASSLWVAGGNEQFF.